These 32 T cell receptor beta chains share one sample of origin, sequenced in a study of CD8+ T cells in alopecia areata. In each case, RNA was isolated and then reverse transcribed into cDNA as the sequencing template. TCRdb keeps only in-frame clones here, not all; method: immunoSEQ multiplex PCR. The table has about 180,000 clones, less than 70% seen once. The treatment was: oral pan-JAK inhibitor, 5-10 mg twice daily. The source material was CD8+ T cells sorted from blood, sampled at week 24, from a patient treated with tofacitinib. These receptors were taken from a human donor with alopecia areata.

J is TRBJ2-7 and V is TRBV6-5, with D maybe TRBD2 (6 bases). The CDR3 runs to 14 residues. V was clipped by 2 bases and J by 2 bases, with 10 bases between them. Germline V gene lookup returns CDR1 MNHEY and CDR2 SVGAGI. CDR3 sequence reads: CASSYGGGPYEQYF. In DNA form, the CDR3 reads TGTGCCAGCAGTTACGGGGGAGGACCCTACGAGCAGTACTTC.

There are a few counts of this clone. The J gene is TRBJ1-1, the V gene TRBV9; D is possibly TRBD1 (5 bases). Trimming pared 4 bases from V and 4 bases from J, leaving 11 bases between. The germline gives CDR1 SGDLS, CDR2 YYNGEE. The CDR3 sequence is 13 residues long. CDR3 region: CASSSDTGTEAFF. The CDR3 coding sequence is TGTGCCAGCAGCTCGGACACCGGCACTGAAGCTTTCTTT.

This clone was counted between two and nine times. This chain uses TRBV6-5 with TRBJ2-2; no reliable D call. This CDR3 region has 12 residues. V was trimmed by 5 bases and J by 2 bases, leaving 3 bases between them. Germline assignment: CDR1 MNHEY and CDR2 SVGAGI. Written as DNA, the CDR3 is TGTGCCAGCAGTACAAACACCGGGGAGCTGTTTTTT. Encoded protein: CASSTNTGELFF.

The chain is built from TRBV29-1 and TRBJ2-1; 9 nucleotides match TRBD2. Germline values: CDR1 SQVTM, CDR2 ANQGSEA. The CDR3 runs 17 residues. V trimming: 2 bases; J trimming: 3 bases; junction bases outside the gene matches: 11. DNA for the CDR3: TGCAGCGTTGAACCTAGCGGGGACTCCCACCTCTACAATGAGCAGTTCTTC. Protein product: CSVEPSGDSHLYNEQFF.

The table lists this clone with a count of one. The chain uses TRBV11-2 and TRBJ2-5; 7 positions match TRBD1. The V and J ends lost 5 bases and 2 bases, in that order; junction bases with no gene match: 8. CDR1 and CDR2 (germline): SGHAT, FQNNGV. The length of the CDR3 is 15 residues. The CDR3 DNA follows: TGTGCCAGCAGCCTGAGGGGGCGACCACAAGAGACCCAGTACTTC. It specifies CASSLRGRPQETQYF.

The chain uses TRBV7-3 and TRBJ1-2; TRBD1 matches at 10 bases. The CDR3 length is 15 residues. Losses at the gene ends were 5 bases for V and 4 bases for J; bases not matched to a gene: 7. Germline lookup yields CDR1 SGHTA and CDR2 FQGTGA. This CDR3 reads CASSPTGGSTYGYTF. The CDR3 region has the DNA TGTGCCAGCAGCCCGACAGGGGGCTCAACCTATGGCTACACCTTC. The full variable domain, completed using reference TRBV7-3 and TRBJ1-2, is GAGVSQTPSNKVTEKGKYVELRCDPISGHTALYWYRQSLGQGPEFLIYFQGTGAADDSGLPNDRFFAVRPEGSVSTLKIQRTERGDSAVYLCASSPTGGSTYGYTFGSGTRLTVV.

The CDR3 nucleotides read TGTGCCACCAGCTCTGGGGCCGGAGACTACGAGCAGTACTTC. It translates to CATSSGAGDYEQYF. The chain carries TRBV15 and TRBJ2-7, with a tentative D call TRBD1 (5 bases). This CDR3 is built from 14 residues. Germline V gives CDR1 LNHNV, CDR2 YYDKDF (reference sequence). V lost 5 bases and J 3 bases, leaving 14 bases between the germline ends.

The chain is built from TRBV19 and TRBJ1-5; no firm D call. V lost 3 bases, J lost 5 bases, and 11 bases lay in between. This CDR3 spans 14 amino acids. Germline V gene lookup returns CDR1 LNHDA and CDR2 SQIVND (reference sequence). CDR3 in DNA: TGTGCCAGTAGTATTGGTCAAGGTTATCAGCCCCAGCATTTT. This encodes CASSIGQGYQPQHF. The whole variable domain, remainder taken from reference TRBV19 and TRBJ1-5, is DGGITQSPKYLFRKEGQNVTLSCEQNLNHDAMYWYRQDPGQGLRLIYYSQIVNDFQKGDIAEGYSVSREKKESFPLTVTSAQKNPTAFYLCASSIGQGYQPQHFGDGTRLSIL.

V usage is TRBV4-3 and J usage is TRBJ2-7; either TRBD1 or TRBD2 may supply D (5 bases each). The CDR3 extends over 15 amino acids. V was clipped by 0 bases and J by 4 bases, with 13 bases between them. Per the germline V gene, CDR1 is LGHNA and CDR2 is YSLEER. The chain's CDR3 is CASSQDPTGRYEQYF. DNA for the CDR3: TGCGCCAGCAGCCAAGATCCGACGGGACGGTACGAGCAGTACTTC.

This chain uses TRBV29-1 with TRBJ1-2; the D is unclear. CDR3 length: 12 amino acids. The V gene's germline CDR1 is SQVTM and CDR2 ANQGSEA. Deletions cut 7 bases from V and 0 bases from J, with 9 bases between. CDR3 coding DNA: TGCAGCGCCCGGGATTCTAACTATGGCTACACCTTC. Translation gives CSARDSNYGYTF.

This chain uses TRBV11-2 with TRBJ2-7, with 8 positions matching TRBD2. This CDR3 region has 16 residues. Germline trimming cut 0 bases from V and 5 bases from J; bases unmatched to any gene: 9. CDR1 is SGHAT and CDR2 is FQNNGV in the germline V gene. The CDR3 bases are TGTGCCAGCAGCTTAGAGTTCGGGGGGGATAGAAACGAGCAGTACTTC. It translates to CASSLEFGGDRNEQYF.

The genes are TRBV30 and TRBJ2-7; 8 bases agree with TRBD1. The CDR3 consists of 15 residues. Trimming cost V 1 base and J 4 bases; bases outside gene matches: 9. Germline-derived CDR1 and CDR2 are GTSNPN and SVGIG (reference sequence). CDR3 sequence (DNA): TGTGCCTGGAGTGAGCAGAGACAGGGGAGTTACGAGCAGTACTTC. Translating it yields CAWSEQRQGSYEQYF.

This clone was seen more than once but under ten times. The DNA of the CDR3 is TGTGCCCGAGAATTTGGGGATACGCAGTATTTT. It translates to CAREFGDTQYF. The chain combines TRBV30 with TRBJ2-3, with unresolved D. The CDR3 has 11 residues. The germline V gene has CDR1 GTSNPN and CDR2 SVGIG (reference sequence). V lost 8 bases and J 6 bases, leaving 12 bases between the germline ends. The whole variable domain, remainder taken from reference TRBV30 and TRBJ2-3, is SQTIHQWPATLVQPVGSPLSLECTVEGTSNPNLYWYRQAAGRGLQLLFYSVGIGQISSEVPQNLSASRPQDRQFILSSKKLLLSDSGFYLCAREFGDTQYFGPGTRLTVL.

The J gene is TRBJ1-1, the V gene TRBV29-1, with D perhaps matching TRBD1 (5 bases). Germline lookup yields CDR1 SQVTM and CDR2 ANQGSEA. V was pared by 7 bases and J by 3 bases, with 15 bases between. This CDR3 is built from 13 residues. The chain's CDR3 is CSGYRTKDTEAFF. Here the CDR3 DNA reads TGCAGCGGGTATAGGACAAAAGACACTGAAGCTTTCTTT.

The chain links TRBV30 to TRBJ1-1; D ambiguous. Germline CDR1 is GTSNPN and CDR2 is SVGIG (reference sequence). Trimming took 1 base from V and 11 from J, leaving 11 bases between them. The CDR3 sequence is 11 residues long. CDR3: CAWSGERRAFF. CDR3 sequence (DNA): TGTGCCTGGAGTGGAGAACGCCGGGCTTTCTTT.

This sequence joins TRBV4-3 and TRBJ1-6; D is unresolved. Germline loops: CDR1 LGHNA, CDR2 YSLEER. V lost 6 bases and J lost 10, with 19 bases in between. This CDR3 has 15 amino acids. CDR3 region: CASSPSGDRQSPLHF. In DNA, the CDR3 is TGCGCCAGCAGTCCTTCCGGGGATCGACAATCACCCCTCCACTTT.

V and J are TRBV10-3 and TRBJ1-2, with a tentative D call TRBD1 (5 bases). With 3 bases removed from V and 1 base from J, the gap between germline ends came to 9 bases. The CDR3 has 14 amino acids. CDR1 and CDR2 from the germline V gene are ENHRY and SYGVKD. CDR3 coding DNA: TGTGCCATCAGTGATGCAGGGAATAACTATGGCTACACCTTC. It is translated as CAISDAGNNYGYTF.

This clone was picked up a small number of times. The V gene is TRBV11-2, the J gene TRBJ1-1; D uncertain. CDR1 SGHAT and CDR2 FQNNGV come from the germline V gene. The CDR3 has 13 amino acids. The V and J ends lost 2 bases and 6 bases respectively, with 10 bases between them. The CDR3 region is CASSLFREAEAFF. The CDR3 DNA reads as TGTGCCAGCAGCTTATTTAGGGAGGCTGAAGCTTTCTTT. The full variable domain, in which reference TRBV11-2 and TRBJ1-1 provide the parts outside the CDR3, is EAGVAQSPRYKIIEKRQSVAFWCNPISGHATLYWYQQILGQGPKLLIQFQNNGVVDDSQLPKDRFSAERLKGVDSTLKIQPAKLEDSAVYLCASSLFREAEAFFGQGTRLTVV.

The CDR3 loop is CASSPAGGPNNEQFF. The CDR3 nucleotides are TGTGCCAGCAGCCCAGCGGGGGGGCCGAACAATGAGCAGTTCTTC. The V and J genes are TRBV9 and TRBJ2-1; TRBD2 aligns across 10 bases. The CDR3 consists of 15 residues. Trimming at V came to 4 bases and at J to 5 bases, leaving 6 bases not matched to a gene. CDR1 is SGDLS, CDR2 YYNGEE, per germline.

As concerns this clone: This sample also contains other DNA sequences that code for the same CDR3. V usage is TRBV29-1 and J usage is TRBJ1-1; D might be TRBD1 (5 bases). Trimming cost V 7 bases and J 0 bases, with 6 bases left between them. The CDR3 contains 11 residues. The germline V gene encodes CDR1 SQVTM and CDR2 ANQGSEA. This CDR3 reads CSGDLNTEAFF. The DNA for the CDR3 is TGCAGCGGGGACCTGAACACTGAAGCTTTCTTT. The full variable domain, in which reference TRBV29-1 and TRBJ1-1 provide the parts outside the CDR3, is SAVISQKPSRDICQRGTSLTIQCQVDSQVTMMFWYRQQPGQSLTLIATANQGSEATYESGFVIDKFPISRPNLTFSTLTVSNMSPEDSSIYLCSGDLNTEAFFGQGTRLTVV.

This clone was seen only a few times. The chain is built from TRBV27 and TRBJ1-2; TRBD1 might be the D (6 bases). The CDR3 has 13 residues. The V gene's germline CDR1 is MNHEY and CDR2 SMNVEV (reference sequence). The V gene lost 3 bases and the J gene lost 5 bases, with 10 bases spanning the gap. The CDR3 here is CASSFRGNYGYTF. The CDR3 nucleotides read TGTGCCAGCAGTTTTAGGGGGAATTATGGCTACACCTTC.

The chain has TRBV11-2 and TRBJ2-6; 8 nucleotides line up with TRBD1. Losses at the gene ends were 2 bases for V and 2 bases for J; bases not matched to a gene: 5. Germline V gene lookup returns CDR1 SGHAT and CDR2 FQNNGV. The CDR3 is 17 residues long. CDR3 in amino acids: CASSLSLTGAGANVLTF. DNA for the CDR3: TGTGCCAGCAGCTTAAGTCTGACAGGGGCTGGGGCCAACGTCCTGACTTTC.

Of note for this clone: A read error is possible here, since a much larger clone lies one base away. CDR3 nucleotide sequence: TGTGCCAGCAGCTTAGACGGGGGCACAGATACGCAGTATTTT. Amino acids: CASSLDGGTDTQYF. The V gene is TRBV7-8, the J gene TRBJ2-3; possible D gene TRBD2, 5 bases. V lost 1 base and J 1 base, leaving 6 bases between the germline ends. This CDR3 has 14 residues. CDR1 is SGHVS and CDR2 is FQNEAQ in the germline V gene.

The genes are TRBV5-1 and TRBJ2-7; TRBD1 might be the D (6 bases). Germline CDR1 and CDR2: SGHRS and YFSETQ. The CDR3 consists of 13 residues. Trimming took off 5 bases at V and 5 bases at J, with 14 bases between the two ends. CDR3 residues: CASRDSSSDEQYF. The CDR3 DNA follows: TGCGCCAGCAGGGACAGTTCGAGTGACGAGCAGTACTTC.

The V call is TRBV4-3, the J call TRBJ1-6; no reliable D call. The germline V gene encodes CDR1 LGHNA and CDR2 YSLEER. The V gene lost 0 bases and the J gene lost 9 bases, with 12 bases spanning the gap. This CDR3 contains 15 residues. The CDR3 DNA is TGCGCCAGCAGCCAAGATCGATTAGGGAGTTCACCCCTCCACTTT. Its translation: CASSQDRLGSSPLHF.

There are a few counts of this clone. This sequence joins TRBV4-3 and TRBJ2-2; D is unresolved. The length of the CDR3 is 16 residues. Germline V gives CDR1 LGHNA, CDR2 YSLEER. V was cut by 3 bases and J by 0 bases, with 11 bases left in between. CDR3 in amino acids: CASSQGSTSNTGELFF. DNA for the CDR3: TGCGCCAGCAGCCAGGGTTCAACATCGAACACCGGGGAGCTGTTTTTT.

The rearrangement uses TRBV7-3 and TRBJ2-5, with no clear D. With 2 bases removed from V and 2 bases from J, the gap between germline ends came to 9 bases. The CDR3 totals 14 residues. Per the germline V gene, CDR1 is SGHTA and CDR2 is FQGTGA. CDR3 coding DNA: TGTGCCAGCAGCTTATACTCGGGTCAAGAGACCCAGTACTTC. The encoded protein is CASSLYSGQETQYF.

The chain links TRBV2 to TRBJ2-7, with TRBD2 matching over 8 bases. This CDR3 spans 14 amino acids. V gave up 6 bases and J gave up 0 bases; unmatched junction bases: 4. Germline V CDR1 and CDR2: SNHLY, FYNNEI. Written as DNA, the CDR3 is TGTGCCAGCAGCGAGCGGGGGAGCTCCTACGAGCAGTACTTC. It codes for CASSERGSSYEQYF.

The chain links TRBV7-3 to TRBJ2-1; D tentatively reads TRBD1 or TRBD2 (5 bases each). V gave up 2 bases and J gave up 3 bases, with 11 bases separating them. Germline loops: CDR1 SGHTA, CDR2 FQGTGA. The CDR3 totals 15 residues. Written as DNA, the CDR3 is TGTGCCAGCAGCTTAGTGGGGACCGGCTACAATGAGCAGTTCTTC. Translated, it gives CASSLVGTGYNEQFF.

CDR3 DNA sequence: TGTGCCAGCAGCCCCTGGCAGGGAGTGTCTGGGGCCAACGTCCTGACTTTC. Its protein is CASSPWQGVSGANVLTF. V gene TRBV7-8 combines with J gene TRBJ2-6; D assignment may be TRBD1 or TRBD2 (5 bases each). The V gene lost 5 bases and the J gene lost 1 base, with 15 bases spanning the gap. The CDR3 consists of 17 residues. Germline CDR1 is SGHVS and CDR2 is FQNEAQ. Supplemented by reference TRBV7-8 and TRBJ2-6, the full variable domain reads GAGVSQSPRYKVAKRGQDVALRCDPISGHVSLFWYQQALGQGPEFLTYFQNEAQLDKSGLPSDRFFAERPEGSVSTLKIQRTQQEDSAVYLCASSPWQGVSGANVLTFGAGSRLTVL.

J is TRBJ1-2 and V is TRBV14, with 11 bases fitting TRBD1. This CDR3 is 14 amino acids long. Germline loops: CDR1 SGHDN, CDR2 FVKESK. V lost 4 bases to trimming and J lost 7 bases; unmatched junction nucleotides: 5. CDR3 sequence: CASSPWTGGVGYTF. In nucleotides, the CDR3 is TGTGCCAGCAGCCCATGGACAGGGGGCGTTGGCTACACCTTC.

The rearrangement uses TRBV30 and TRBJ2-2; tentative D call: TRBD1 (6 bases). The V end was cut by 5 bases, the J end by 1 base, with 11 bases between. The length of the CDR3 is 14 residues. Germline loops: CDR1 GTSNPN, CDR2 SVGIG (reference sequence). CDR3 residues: CAWHPGVNTGELFF. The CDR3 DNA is TGTGCCTGGCATCCAGGGGTGAACACCGGGGAGCTGTTTTTT.